The 17 T cell receptor beta chains below all came from one sample that was sequenced in a study of monozygotic twins with inflammatory bowel disease. TCRdb re-called the 5' RACE reads, yielding one record per CDR3 amino acid sequence without DNA. The sample has some 400,000 distinct CDR3 sequences. Sequencing used blood. These receptors were collected from a human donor with ulcerative colitis or Crohn's disease, or a healthy co-twin of an affected twin (not recorded which).

This sequence joins TRBV12-3 or TRBV12-4 and TRBJ2-7; TCRdb's assignment of TRBD1 cannot be checked, as there is no DNA. This CDR3 has 11 amino acids. The CDR3 is CASGTAYEQYF.

The V call is TRBV12-3 or TRBV12-4, the J call TRBJ2-3; the D call of TRBD1 rests on TCRdb alone, since no DNA is present to check it. The CDR3 sequence is 13 residues long. The CDR3 here is CASRATGGVEEYF.

The V call is TRBV6-2 or TRBV6-3, the J call TRBJ1-5. Germline V lookup: CDR1 MNHEY, CDR2 SVGEGT. This CDR3 has 13 amino acids. The CDR3 spells CASSPDRYQPQHF.

The gene calls are TRBV18 and TRBJ2-1; TCRdb outputs TRBD2, but without DNA this stays unchecked. The V gene's germline CDR1 is KGHSH and CDR2 LQKENI. This CDR3 has 14 amino acids. CDR3: CASSPLDWEDEQFF.

The gene calls are TRBV5-1 and TRBJ1-1; TCRdb's D call of TRBD1 is untestable without DNA. Per germline, CDR1 SGHRS and CDR2 YFSETQ. The CDR3 is made up of 15 amino acids. CDR3 protein: CASSPGPRGGTEAFF.

The chain uses TRBV12-3 or TRBV12-4 and TRBJ1-4; TCRdb returns TRBD1, unconfirmable since there is no DNA. CDR3 length: 14 amino acids. The CDR3 protein is CASSLSGGGEKLFF.

This sequence joins TRBV29-1 and TRBJ1-2; the D call from TCRdb, TRBD1, cannot be confirmed without DNA. Germline V gives CDR1 SQVTM, CDR2 ANQGSEA. CDR3 size: 12 residues. The CDR3 spells CSGDRGIYGYTF. Supplemented by reference TRBV29-1 and TRBJ1-2, the full variable domain reads SAVISQKPSRDICQRGTSLTIQCQVDSQVTMMFWYRQQPGQSLTLIATANQGSEATYESGFVIDKFPISRPNLTFSTLTVSNMSPEDSSIYLCSGDRGIYGYTFGSGTRLTVV.

The chain uses TRBV19 and TRBJ2-1; without DNA, the TCRdb call of TRBD2 cannot be checked. Germline-derived CDR1 and CDR2 are LNHDA and SQIVND (reference sequence). This CDR3 region has 15 residues. CDR3 loop: CASNKGLAAYNEQFF.

The rearrangement links TRBV30 to TRBJ2-5; TCRdb names TRBD1, which stays unverified in the absence of DNA. The CDR3 has 16 residues. Germline assignment: CDR1 GTSNPN and CDR2 SVGIG (reference sequence). The CDR3 is CAWSAKGRILEETQYF.

The chain employs TRBV20-1 and TRBJ2-2; TCRdb's D gene call, TRBD1, goes unchecked for lack of DNA. Germline lookup yields CDR1 DFQATT and CDR2 SNEGSKA (reference sequence). The CDR3 runs to 15 residues. The CDR3 loop reads CSARDTGGYTGELFF.

The chain recombines TRBV5-5 with TRBJ2-1; TCRdb selects TRBD1, and the lack of DNA leaves this call unchecked. Germline CDR1 is SGHKS and CDR2 is YYEKEE (reference sequence). The CDR3 is made up of 15 amino acids. CDR3: CASSPVPGQGPEQFF.

This chain's CDR3 is CASGYRSSYNSPLHF. This sequence joins TRBV6-5 and TRBJ1-6. The CDR3 has 15 residues. Germline CDR1 and CDR2: MNHEY and SVGAGI.

The rearrangement links TRBV7-2 to TRBJ1-5. The CDR3 is 16 residues long. Germline loops: CDR1 SGHTA, CDR2 FQGNSA. The CDR3 region is CASSLVGEMGNQPQHF.

V and J are TRBV20-1 and TRBJ2-1. Looked up from germline, CDR1 is DFQATT and CDR2 is SNEGSKA (reference sequence). This CDR3 has 15 amino acids. CDR3 in amino acids: CSARDPATVDNEQFF.

The chain joins TRBV4-2 to TRBJ1-1; the D call from TCRdb, TRBD1, cannot be confirmed without DNA. The CDR3 length is 14 residues. Germline-derived CDR1 and CDR2 are LGHNA and YNFKEQ. CDR3 amino acids: CASTSALWGTEAFF.

This chain connects TRBV5-5 to TRBJ2-3; the TCRdb call, TRBD1, lacks DNA for checking. In germline, CDR1 is SGHKS, CDR2 YYEKEE (reference sequence). This CDR3 comprises 14 residues. Here the CDR3 reads CASSPRTGTDTQYF.

The chain joins TRBV6-5 to TRBJ1-1. The CDR3 has 17 amino acids. Per germline, CDR1 MNHEY and CDR2 SVGAGI. CDR3 sequence reads: CASSYSLAGPSNTEAFF.